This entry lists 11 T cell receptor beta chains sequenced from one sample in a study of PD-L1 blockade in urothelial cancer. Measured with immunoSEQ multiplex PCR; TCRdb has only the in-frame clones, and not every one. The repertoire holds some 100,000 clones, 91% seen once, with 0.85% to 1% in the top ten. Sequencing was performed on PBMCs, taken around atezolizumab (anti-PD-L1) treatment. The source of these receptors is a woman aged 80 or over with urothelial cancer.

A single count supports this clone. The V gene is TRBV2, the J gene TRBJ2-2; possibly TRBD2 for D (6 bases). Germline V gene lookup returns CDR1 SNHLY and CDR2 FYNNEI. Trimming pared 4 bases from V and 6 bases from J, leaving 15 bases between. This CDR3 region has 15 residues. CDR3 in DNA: TGTGCCAGCAGTGGCCCCTGGGGAGGCCCCGGGGAGCTGTTTTTT. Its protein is CASSGPWGGPGELFF.

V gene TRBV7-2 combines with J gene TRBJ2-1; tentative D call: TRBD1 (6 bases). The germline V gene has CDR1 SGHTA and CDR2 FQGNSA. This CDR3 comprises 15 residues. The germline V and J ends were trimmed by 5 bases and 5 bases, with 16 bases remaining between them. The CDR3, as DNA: TGTGCCAGCAGCGTAGACAGGTACTTCAACAATGAGCAGTTCTTC. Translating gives CASSVDRYFNNEQFF.

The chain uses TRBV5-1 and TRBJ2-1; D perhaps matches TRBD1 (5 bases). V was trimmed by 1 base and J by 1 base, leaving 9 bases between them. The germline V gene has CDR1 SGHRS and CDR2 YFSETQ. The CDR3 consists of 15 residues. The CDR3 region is CASSLMDTSYNEQFF. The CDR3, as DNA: TGCGCCAGCAGCTTGATGGACACATCCTACAATGAGCAGTTCTTC.

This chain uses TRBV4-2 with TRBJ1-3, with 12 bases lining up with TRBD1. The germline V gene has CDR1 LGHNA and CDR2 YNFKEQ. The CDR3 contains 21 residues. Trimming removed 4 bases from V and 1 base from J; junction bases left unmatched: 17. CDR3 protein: CASSPHVGGQGARVSGNTIYF. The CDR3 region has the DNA TGTGCCAGCAGCCCCCACGTAGGGGGACAGGGGGCGCGGGTTTCTGGAAACACCATATATTTT.

CDR3 sequence reads: CASSPPMREPGHEQYF. CDR3 sequence (DNA): TGTGCCAGCTCACCACCGATGAGGGAACCGGGCCACGAGCAGTACTTC. This chain uses TRBV18 with TRBJ2-7; D possibly corresponds to TRBD2 (5 bases). The CDR3 contains 16 residues. The V gene lost 0 bases and the J gene lost 5 bases, with 17 bases spanning the gap. The germline V gene has CDR1 KGHSH and CDR2 LQKENI.

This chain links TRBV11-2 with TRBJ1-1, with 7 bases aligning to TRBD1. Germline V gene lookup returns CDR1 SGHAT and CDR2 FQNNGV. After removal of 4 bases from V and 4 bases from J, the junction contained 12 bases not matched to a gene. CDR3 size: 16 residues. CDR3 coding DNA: TGTGCCAGCAGCTCCCAGTCTCTCGACAGGGCCACTGAAGCTTTCTTT. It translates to CASSSQSLDRATEAFF.

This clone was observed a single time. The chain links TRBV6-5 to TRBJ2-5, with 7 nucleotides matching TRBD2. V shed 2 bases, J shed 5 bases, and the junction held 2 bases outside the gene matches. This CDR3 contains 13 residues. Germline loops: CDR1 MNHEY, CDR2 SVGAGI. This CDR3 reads CASSYQGGETQYF. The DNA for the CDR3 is TGTGCCAGCAGTTACCAGGGAGGGGAGACCCAGTACTTC.

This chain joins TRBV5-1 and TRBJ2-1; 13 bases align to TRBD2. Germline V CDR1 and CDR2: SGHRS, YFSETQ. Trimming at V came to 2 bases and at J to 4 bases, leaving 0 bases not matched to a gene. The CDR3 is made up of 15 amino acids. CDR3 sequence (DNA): TGCGCCAGCAGCTTACTAGCGGGAGGGTACAATGAGCAGTTCTTC. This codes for CASSLLAGGYNEQFF.

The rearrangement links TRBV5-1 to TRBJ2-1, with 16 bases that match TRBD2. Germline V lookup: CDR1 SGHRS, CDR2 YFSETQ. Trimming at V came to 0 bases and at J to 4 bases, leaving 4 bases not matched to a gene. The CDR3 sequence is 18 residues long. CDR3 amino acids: CASSLVSGLAGGYNEQFF. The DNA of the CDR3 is TGCGCCAGCAGCTTGGTCTCGGGACTAGCGGGAGGGTACAATGAGCAGTTCTTC.

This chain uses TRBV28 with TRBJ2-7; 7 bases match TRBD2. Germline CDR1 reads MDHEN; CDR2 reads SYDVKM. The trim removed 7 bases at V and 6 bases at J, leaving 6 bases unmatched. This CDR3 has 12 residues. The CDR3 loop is CASKAGPAEQYF. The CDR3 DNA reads TGTGCCAGCAAAGCGGGACCCGCCGAGCAGTACTTC.

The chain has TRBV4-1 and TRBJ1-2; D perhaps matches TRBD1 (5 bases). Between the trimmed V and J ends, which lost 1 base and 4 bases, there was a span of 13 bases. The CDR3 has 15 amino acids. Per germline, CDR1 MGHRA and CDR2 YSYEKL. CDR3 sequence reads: CASSQGPGQFYGYTF. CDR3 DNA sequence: TGCGCCAGCAGCCAAGGTCCAGGGCAATTCTATGGCTACACCTTC.